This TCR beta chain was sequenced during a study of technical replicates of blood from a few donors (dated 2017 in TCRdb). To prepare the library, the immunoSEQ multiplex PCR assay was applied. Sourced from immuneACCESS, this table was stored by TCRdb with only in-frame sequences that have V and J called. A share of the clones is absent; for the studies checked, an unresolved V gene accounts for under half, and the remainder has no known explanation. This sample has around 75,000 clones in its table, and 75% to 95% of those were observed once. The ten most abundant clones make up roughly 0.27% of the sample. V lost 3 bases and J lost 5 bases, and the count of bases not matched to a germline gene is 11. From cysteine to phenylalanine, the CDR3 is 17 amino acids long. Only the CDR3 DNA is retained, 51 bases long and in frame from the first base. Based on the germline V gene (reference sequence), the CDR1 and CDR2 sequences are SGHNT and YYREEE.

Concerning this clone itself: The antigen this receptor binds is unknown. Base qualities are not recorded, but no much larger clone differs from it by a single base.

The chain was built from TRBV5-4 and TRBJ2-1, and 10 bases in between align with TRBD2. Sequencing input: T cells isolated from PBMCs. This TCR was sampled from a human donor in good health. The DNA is TGTGCCAGCAGCTCCAAGACCAGCGGGAGGGTGGACAATGAGCAGTTCTTC. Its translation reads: CASSSKTSGRVDNEQFF.